The clone carrying this T cell receptor (beta chain) was detected a few times. This entry comes from a study of CD8 T cells in ankylosing spondylitis. TCRdb reanalysed the 5' RACE reads using MiXCR and keeps one entry per CDR3 protein. The sample holds about 160,000 distinct CDR3 sequences, about 18% seen once. This CDR3 has 14 residues. V lost 4 bases, J lost 5 bases, and 6 bases stayed unmatched. Germline-derived CDR1 and CDR2 are LGHDT and YNNKEL (reference sequence). The TCR originated in a male donor with ankylosing spondylitis or in good health (not recorded which). The sample comprised blood, either unsorted or a sorted T cell fraction (not recorded which). V usage is TRBV3-1 and J usage is TRBJ2-7, with 9 positions matching TRBD1. The CDR3 nucleotides are TGTGCCAGCAGCCTCGGGACAGGGTCTAACGAGCAGTACTTC. It is translated as CASSLGTGSNEQYF.